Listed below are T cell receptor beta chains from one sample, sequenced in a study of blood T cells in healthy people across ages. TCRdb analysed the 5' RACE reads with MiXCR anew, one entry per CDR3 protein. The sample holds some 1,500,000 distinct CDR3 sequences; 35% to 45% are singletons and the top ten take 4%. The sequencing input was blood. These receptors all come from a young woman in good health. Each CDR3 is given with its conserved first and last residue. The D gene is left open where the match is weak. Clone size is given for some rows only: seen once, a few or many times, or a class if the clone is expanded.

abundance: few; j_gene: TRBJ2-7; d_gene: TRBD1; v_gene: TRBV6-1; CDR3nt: TGTGCCAGCAGTGAACATTGGCCGGGACAGGGGATGGAGCAGTACTTC; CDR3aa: CASSEHWPGQGMEQYF
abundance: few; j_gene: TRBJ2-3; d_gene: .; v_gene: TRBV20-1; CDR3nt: TGCAGTGCTAGAATGGTGGGCACAGATACGCAGTATTTT; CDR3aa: CSARMVGTDTQYF
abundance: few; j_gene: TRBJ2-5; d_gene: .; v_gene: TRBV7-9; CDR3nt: TGTGCCAGCAGCTTCTCCGACAGAGAACAAGAGACCCAGTACTTC; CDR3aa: CASSFSDREQETQYF
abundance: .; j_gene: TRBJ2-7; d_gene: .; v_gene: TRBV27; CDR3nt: TGTGCCAGCAGTACCCGGGACACCTTCTACGAGCAGTACTTC; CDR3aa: CASSTRDTFYEQYF
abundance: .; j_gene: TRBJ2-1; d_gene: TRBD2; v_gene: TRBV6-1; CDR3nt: TGTGCCAGCAGTGAAAGCCAAAGCGGGAGGGCCTCGACATACAATGAGCAGTTCTTC; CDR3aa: CASSESQSGRASTYNEQFF
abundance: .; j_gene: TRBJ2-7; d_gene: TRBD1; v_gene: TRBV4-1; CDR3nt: TGCGCCAGCAGCCAAGTTCCCCGGGACAGGGTCTTCTACGAGCAGTACTTC; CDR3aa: CASSQVPRDRVFYEQYF
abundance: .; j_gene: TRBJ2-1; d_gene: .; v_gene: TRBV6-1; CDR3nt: TGTGCCAGCAGTGAAGACGCCGAGGGTACGGGCAGGGGCCTGAGCTCCTACAATGAGCAGTTCTTC; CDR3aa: CASSEDAEGTGRGLSSYNEQFF
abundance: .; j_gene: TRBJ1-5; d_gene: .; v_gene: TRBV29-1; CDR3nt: TGCAGCGTTGTTTTGGGGTCGGGCCAGCCCCAGCATTTT; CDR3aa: CSVVLGSGQPQHF
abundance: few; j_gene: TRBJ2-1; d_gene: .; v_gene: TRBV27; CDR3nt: TGTGCCAGCAGTTTAAGGGGGGCTGGTTACAATGAGCAGTTCTTC; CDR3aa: CASSLRGAGYNEQFF
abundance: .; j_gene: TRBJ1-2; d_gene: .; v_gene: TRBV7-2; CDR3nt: TGTGCCAGCAGCCCCGGGGGTTTGGTAACCAATAACTATGGCTACACCTTC; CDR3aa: CASSPGGLVTNNYGYTF
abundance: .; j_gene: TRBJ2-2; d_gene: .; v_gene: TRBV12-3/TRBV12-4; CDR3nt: TGTGCCAGCAGTTTAGCGCGCAGCTCATGGAACACCGGGGAGCTGTTTTTT; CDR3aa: CASSLARSSWNTGELFF
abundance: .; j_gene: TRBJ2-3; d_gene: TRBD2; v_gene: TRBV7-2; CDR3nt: TGTGCCAGCAGCCGGACTAGTGTAGGCGATACGCAGTATTTT; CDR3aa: CASSRTSVGDTQYF
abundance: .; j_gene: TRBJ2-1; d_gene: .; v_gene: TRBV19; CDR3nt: TGTGCCAGTAGTGCTCCCGTTGAAGCGGGTGTTGATAATGAGCAGTTCTTC; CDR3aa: CASSAPVEAGVDNEQFF